This TCR beta chain was recovered during a study of CD8+ T cells in alopecia areata. Study overall: Each day, treated patients took oral tofacitinib twice, at 5 to 10 mg per dose.

Lesional scalp punch biopsies and peripheral blood were collected from alopecia areata patients. Once RNA had been extracted, it was reverse transcribed into cDNA to act as the sequencing template. Clones were read by immunoSEQ multiplex PCR, and TCRdb kept only the in-frame ones, dropping some. The sample has roughly 140,000 clones, 45% to 60% seen once. The CDR3 extends over 16 amino acids. Germline V gene data show CDR1 as PRHDT and CDR2 as FYEKMQ (reference sequence). V lost 5 bases to trimming and J lost 0 bases, with 16 bases between them. The clonotype was recovered from a human donor with alopecia areata. Sequencing was performed on CD8+ T cells sorted from blood, taken at week 0. This sequence joins TRBV13 and TRBJ2-5; no definite D call. As DNA, the CDR3 is TGTGCCAGCAGCCTTACCCCGAACGGGTACCAAGAGACCCAGTACTTC. It is translated as CASSLTPNGYQETQYF.